The subject of this entry is one T cell receptor beta chain. Its antigen is still unknown. This sample is part of a study of CD8 T cells in ankylosing spondylitis. General study points: For ankylosing spondylitis blood, a TCR beta motif of fewer than 10 highly homologous variants appeared characteristic. Matched ankylosing spondylitis synovial fluid reportedly showed significant enrichment of disease-linked clones. Researchers report that disease-linked clones proved CD8+ and relatively rare in peripheral blood.

MiXCR was run by TCRdb on the 5' RACE reads, yielding one entry per CDR3 protein. The table records hundreds of thousands of distinct CDR3 sequences, 17% of them present only once. The CDR3 contains 15 residues. V was clipped by 5 bases and J by 3 bases, with 16 bases between them. From germline, CDR1 is SGHTA and CDR2 FQGNSA. The TCR sequence derives from a male donor with ankylosing spondylitis. Sequenced input: blood, either unsorted or a sorted T cell fraction (not recorded which). This chain joins TRBV7-2 and TRBJ1-2; TRBD1 is a possible D gene (5 bases). The CDR3 DNA reads as TGTGCCAGCAGCGTGACGAGGGACCGGGACTATGGCTACACCTTC. Protein: CASSVTRDRDYGYTF. Combining the CDR3 with reference TRBV7-2 and TRBJ1-2 gives the whole variable domain GAGVSQSPSNKVTEKGKDVELRCDPISGHTALYWYRQSLGQGLEFLIYFQGNSAPDKSGLPSDRFSAERTGGSVSTLTIQRTQQEDSAVYLCASSVTRDRDYGYTFGSGTRLTVV.